The TCR beta chain under discussion was sequenced for a study of shared clonotypes between healthy human individuals. Germline V gene lookup returns CDR1 LNHNV and CDR2 YYDKDF (reference sequence). The CDR3 totals 13 residues. V lost 8 bases and J lost 5; bases outside the gene matches: 5. Profiling relied on immunoSEQ multiplex PCR, and the TCRdb table lists in-frame clones only, not all of them. The table lists roughly 2,300,000 clones, 85% to 95% of them singletons, with about 0.41% in the top ten. The sequence was obtained from a man between 18 and 29 years old in good health. Some clones in this sample may be carry-over from other donors' samples. The chain combines TRBV15 with TRBJ2-1; 8 nucleotides match TRBD2. Sample: naive CD4+ T cells from PBMCs. Subset given: CD45RA+ positively selected. The CDR3 nucleotides are TGTGCCACCGCGGGAGGTACGAACAATGAGCAGTTCTTC. Amino acids: CATAGGTNNEQFF. The variable domain in full, completed from reference TRBV15 and TRBJ2-1, reads DAMVIQNPRYQVTQFGKPVTLSCSQTLNHNVMYWYQQKSSQAPKLLFHYYDKDFNNEADTPDNFQSRRPNTSFCFLDIRSPGLGDTAMYLCATAGGTNNEQFFGPGTRLTVL.